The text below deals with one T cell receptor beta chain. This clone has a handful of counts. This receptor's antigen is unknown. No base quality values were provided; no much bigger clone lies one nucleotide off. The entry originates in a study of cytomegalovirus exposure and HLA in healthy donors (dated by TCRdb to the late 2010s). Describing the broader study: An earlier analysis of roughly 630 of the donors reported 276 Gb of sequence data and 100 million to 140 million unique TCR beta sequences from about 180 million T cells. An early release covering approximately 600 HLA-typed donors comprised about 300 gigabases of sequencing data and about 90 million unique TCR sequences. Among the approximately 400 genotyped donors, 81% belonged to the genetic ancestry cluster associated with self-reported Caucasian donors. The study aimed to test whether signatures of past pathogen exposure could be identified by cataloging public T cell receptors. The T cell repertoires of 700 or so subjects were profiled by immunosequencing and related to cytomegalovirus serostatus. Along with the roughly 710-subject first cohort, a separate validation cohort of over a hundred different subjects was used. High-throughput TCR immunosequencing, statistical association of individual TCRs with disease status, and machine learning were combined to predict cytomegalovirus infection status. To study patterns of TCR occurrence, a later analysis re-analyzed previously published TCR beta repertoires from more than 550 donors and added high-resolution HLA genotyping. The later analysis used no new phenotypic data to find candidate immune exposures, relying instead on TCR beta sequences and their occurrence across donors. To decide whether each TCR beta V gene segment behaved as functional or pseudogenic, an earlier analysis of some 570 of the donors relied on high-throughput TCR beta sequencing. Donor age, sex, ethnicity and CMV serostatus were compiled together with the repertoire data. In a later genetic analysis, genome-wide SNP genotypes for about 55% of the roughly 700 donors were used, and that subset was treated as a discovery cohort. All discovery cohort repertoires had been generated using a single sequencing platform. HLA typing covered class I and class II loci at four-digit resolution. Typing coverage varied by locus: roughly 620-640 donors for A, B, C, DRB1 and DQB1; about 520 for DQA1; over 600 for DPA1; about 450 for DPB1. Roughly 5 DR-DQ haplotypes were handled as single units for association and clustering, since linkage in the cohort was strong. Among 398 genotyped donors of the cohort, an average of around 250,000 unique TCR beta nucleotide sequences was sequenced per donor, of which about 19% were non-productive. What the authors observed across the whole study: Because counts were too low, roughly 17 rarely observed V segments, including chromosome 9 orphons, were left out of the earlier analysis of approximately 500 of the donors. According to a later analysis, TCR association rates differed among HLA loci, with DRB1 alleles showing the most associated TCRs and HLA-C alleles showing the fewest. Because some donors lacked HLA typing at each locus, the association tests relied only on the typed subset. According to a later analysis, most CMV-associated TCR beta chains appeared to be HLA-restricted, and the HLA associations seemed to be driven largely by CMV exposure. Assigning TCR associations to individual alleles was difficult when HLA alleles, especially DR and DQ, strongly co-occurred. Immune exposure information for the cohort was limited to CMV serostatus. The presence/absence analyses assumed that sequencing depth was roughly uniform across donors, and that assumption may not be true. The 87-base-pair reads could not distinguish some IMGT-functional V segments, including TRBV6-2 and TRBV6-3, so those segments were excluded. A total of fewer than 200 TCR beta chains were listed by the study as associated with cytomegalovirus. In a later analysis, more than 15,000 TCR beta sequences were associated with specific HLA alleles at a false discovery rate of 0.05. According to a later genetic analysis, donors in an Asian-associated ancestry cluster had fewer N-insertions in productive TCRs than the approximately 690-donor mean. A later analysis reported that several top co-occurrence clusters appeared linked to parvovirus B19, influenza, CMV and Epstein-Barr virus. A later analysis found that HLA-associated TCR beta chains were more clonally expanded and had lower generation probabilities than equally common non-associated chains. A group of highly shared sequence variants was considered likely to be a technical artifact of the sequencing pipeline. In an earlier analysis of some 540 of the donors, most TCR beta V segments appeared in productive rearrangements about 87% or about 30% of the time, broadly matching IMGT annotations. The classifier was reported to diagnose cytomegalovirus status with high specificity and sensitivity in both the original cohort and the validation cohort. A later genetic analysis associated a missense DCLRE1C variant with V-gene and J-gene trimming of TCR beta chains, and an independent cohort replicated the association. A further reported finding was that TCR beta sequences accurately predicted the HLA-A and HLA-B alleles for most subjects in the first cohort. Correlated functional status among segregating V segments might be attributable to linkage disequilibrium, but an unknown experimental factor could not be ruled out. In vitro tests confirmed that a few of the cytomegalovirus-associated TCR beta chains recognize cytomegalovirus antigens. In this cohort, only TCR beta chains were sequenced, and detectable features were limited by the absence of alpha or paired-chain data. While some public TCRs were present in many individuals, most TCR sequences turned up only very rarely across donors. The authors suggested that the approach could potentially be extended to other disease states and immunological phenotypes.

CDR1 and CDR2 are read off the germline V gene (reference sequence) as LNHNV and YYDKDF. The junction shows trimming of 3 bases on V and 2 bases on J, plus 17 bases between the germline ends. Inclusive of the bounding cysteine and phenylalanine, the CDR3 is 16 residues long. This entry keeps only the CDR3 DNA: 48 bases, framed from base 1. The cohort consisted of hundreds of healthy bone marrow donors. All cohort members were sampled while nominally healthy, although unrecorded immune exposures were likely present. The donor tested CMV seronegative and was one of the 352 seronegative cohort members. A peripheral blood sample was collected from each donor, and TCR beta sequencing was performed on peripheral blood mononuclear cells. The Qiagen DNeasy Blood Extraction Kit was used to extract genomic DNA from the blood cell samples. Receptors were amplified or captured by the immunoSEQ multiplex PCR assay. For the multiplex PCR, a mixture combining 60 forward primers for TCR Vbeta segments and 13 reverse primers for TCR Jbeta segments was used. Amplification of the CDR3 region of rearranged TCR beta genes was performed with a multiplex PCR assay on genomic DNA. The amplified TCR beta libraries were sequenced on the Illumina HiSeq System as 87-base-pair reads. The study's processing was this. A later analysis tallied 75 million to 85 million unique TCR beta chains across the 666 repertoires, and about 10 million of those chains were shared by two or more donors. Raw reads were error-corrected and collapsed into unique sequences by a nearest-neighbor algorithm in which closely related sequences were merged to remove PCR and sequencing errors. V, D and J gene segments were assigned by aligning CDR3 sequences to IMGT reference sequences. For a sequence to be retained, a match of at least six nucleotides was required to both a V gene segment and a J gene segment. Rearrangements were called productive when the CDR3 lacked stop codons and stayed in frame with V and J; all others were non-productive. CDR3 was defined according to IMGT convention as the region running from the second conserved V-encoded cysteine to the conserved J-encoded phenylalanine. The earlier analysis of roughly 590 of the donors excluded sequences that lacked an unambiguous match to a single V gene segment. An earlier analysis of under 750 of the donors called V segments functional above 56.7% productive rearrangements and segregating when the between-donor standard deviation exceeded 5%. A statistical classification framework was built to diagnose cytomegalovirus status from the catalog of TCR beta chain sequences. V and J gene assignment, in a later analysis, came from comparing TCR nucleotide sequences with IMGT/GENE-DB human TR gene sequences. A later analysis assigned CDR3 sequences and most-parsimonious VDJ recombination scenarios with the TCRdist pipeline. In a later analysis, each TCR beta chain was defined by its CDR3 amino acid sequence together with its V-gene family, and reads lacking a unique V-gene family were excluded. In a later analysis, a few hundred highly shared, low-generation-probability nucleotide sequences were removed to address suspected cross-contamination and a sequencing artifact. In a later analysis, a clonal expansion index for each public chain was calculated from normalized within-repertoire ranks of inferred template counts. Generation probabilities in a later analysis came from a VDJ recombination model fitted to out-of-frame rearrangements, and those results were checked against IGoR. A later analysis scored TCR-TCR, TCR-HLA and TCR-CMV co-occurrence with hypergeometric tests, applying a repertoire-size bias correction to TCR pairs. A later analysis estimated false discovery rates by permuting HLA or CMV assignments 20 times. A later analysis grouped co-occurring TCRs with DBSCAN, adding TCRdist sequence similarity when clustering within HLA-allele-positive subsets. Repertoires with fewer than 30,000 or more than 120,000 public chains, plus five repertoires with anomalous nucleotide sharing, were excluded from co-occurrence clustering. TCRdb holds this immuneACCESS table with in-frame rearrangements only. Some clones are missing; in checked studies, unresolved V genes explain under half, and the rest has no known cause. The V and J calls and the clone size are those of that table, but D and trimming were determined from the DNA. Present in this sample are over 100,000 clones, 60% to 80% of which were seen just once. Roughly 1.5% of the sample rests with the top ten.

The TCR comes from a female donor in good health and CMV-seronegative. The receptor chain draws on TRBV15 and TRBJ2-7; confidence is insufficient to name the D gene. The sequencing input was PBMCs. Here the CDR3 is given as CATSSQTMAVTYEQYF. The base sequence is TGTGCCACCAGCAGCCAGACGATGGCGGTTACCTACGAGCAGTACTTC.